The entry below gives a single TCR beta chain sequence along with its context. Its target is not known. The sample originates from a study of regulatory T cells in long-lasting Graves disease. General study points: Persistent Graves' patients showed a TCR diversity that was lower than that of newly diagnosed ones. With persistent disease, TRBV28, TRBJ1-2 and TRBJ2-5 were the favored segments.

CDR1 and CDR2 from the germline V gene are SGHDT and YYEEEE. The CDR3 spans 13 residues. Trimming removed 6 bases at V and 4 bases at J, with 14 bases between. TCR beta libraries were built with iRepertoire HTBI primers and Arm-PCR of CDR3 regions. TCRdb re-called the multiplex PCR reads through MiXCR, storing one row per CDR3 protein. The data show over 200,000 distinct CDR3 sequences, with 15% to 20% seen just once and roughly a fifth held by the top ten. The time point denotes: newly diagnosed GD, antithyroid drugs for less than 3 months. Generation of the TCR library employed RNA extracted from PBMCs. Under American Thyroid Association guidelines, Graves' disease was diagnosed. In this cohort, patients came from an endocrinology department located in Xi'an, China.

This clonotype originated in a female donor with Graves disease. J is TRBJ2-7 and V is TRBV5-6, with unresolved D. The source material was peripheral blood mononuclear cells (PBMCs), sampled at new diagnosis, from a patient treated with antithyroid drugs. The CDR3: CASIPARWYEQYF. The CDR3 DNA reads TGTGCCAGCATCCCCGCCCGGTGGTACGAGCAGTACTTC.